The following is a T cell receptor beta chain sequence with its context. Its antigen is currently unknown. The data belong to a study of T cell responses to AZD1222 COVID-19 vaccine. Generated by immunoSEQ multiplex PCR, the TCRdb table keeps only in-frame clones and is missing some. This table holds roughly 160,000 clones, almost 90% found once. This CDR3 comprises 12 residues. Trimming cost V 6 bases and J 5 bases, with 10 bases left between them. Germline loops: CDR1 SNHLY, CDR2 FYNNEI. The study's findings and limits: A reported finding is that nearly half of spike-specific TCRs target unmutated variant regions. Donors skewed white British and female; clonal diversity was possibly underestimated.

V and J are TRBV2 and TRBJ1-1; D ambiguous. The sequence came from an adult in good health. The specimen was peripheral blood, collected on day 0 of AZD1222 vaccination. CDR3 amino acids: CASRVRDTEAFF. CDR3 in DNA: TGTGCCAGCAGGGTGAGGGATACTGAAGCTTTCTTT.